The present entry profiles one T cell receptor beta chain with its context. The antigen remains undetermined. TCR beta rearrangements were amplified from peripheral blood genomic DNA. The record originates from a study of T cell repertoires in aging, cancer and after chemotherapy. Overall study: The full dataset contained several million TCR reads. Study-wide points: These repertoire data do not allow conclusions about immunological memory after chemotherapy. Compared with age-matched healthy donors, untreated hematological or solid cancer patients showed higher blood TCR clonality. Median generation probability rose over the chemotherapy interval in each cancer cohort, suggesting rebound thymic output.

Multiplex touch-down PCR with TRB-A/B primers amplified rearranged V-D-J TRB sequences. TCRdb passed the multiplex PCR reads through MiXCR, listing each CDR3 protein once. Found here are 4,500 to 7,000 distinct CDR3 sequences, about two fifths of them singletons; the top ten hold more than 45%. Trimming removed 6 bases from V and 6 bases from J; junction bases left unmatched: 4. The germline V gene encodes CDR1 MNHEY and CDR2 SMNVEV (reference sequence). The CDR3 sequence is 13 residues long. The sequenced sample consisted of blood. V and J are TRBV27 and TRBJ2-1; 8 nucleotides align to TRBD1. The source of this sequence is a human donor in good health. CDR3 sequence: CASRGGQVNEQFF. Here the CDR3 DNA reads TGTGCCAGCAGAGGGGGACAGGTCAATGAGCAGTTCTTC.